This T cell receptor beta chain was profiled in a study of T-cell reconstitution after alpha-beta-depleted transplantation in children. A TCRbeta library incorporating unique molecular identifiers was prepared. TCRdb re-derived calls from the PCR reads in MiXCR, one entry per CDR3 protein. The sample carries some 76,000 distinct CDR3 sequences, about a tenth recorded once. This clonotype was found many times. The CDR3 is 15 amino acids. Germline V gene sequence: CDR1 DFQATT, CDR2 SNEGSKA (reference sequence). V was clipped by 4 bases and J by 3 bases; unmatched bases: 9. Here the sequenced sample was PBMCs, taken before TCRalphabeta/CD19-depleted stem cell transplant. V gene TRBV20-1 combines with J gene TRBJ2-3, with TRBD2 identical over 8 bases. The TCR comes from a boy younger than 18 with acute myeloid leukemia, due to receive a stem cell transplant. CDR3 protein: CSATPSGSKTDTQYF. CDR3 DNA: TGCAGTGCTACCCCGAGCGGGAGCAAGACAGATACGCAGTATTTT.